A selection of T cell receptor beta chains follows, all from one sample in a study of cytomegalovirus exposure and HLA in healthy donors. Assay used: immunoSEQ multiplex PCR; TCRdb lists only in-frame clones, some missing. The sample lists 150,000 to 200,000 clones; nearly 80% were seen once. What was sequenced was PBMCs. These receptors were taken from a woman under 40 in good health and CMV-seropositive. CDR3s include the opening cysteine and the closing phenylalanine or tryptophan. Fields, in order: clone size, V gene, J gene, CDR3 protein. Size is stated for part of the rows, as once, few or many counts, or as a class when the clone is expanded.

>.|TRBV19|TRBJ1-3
CASSKSTGSGNTIYF
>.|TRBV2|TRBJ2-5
CASSEGQGRLAGTQETQYF
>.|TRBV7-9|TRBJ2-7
CASSSQQGLLYEQYF
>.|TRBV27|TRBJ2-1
CASSFMRAYGGHSYNEQFF
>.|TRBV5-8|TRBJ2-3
CATSLQGGTDTQYF
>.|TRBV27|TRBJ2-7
CASSYPGQGGHSYEQYF
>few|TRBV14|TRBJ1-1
CASSQRGTEAFF
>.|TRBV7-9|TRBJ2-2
CASSLGREGPTGELFF
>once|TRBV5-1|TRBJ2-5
CASSLSSGLAGRETQYF
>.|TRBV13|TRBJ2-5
CASSSRSGKQETQYF
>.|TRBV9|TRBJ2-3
CASSVGASAGTDTQYF
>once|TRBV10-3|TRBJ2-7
CAISGASGPYEQYF
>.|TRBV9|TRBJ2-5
CASSVGDRQTQYF
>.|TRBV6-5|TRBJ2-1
CASSYVSPYNEQFF
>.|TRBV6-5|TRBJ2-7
CASSYSGTGDEQYF
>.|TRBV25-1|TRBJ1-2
CASSGQGFYGYTF
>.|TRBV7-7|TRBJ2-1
CASSWPLRGSHNEQFF
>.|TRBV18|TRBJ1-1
CASSQSRDTEAFF
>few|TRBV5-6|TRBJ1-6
CASSLAKGALHF
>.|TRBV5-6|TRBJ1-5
CASSLGGGNQPQHF
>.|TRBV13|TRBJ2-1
CASSSASGAYNEQFF
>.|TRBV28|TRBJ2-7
CASTHPGTGVYEQYF
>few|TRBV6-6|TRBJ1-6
CASSYWQGEVSPLHF
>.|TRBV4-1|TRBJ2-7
CASSLYSEQYF
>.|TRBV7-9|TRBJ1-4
CASSQRQAPVGEKLFF
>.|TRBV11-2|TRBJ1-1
CASSLRGEAFF